This is a list of T cell receptor beta chains from one sample in a study of blood T cell repertoires in COVID-19. Generated by immunoSEQ multiplex PCR, the TCRdb table keeps only in-frame clones and is missing some. Of fewer than 200,000 clones listed, over 80% are singletons. Sequenced input: peripheral blood. These receptors were taken from a woman of 80 years or more with active or convalescent COVID-19. Each CDR3 is given with its conserved first and last residue. The D gene is left open where the match is weak. Where a row states a size, it is once, few, many or the class of an expanded clone; other rows omit it.

d_gene	v_gene	j_gene	abundance	len	CDR3aa	CDR3nt
.	TRBV29-1	TRBJ2-2	once	14	CSVGHGGSTGELFF	TGCAGCGTTGGGCACGGGGGAAGCACCGGGGAGCTGTTTTTT
.	TRBV3-1/TRBV3-2	TRBJ1-2	few	12	CASSQARYGYTF	TGTGCCAGCAGCCAAGCCAGGTATGGCTACACCTTC
.	TRBV9	TRBJ1-1	.	15	CASSVVGAENTEAFF	TGTGCCAGCAGCGTAGTGGGCGCTGAGAACACTGAAGCTTTCTTT
TRBD1	TRBV9	TRBJ2-3	.	15	CASSATGASTDTQYF	TGTGCCAGCAGCGCCACAGGGGCCAGCACAGATACGCAGTATTTT
.	TRBV7-3	TRBJ2-3	once	15	CASSLGQASTDTQYF	TGTGCCAGCAGCTTAGGCCAGGCTAGCACAGATACGCAGTATTTT
TRBD2	TRBV7-2	TRBJ2-7	.	15	CASSFSGGATYEQYF	TGTGCCAGCAGCTTTAGCGGGGGAGCCACCTACGAGCAGTACTTC
TRBD2	TRBV6-4	TRBJ2-1	.	15	CASSDLAGGRNEQFF	TGTGCCAGCAGCGATCTAGCGGGGGGGCGGAATGAGCAGTTCTTC
TRBD1	TRBV30	TRBJ1-2	.	12	CAWRTGAGGYTF	TGTGCCTGGCGGACAGGGGCGGGTGGCTACACCTTC
.	TRBV5-5	TRBJ1-2	.	15	CASSYTDKVSYGYTF	TGTGCCAGCAGCTATACGGACAAGGTTTCCTATGGCTACACCTTC
.	TRBV27	TRBJ2-7	.	14	CASKPETQYYEQYF	TGTGCCAGCAAGCCTGAGACACAGTACTACGAGCAGTACTTC
.	TRBV7-2	TRBJ1-5	.	14	CASSSQAGRQPQHF	TGTGCCAGCAGCTCCCAGGCAGGTAGACAGCCCCAGCATTTT
TRBD1	TRBV7-9	TRBJ2-7	.	16	CASSSQGAGILYEQYF	TGTGCCAGCAGCTCTCAGGGGGCTGGGATTCTCTACGAGCAGTACTTC
.	TRBV20-1	TRBJ1-2	.	11	CSARTDYGYTF	TGCAGTGCTAGAACAGACTATGGCTACACCTTC
.	TRBV5-1	TRBJ1-4	.	14	CASSSRGLGEKLFF	TGCGCCAGCAGCTCCCGCGGGTTAGGGGAAAAACTGTTTTTT
TRBD1	TRBV2	TRBJ1-1	.	12	CASSGTGGYAFF	TGTGCCAGCAGTGGGACAGGGGGGTACGCTTTCTTT
TRBD1	TRBV10-3	TRBJ1-2	.	13	CAISASGQESNTF	TGTGCCATCAGTGCCTCGGGACAGGAGTCGAACACCTTC
.	TRBV9	TRBJ1-5	.	15	CASSASGGANQPQHF	TGTGCCAGCAGCGCGTCCGGGGGGGCCAATCAGCCCCAGCATTTT
.	TRBV4-3	TRBJ1-2	.	17	CASSQEGTGGLLFGYTF	TGCGCCAGCAGCCAGGAGGGAACGGGGGGCCTCCTATTTGGCTACACCTTC
.	TRBV19	TRBJ2-1	.	14	CASSINGFRDEQFF	TGTGCCAGTAGTATCAATGGTTTTAGAGATGAGCAGTTCTTC
TRBD1	TRBV5-5	TRBJ1-4	.	17	CASSSGQVGYQGEKLFF	TGTGCCAGCAGCTCCGGACAGGTTGGATACCAAGGGGAAAAACTGTTTTTT
.	TRBV4-3	TRBJ1-2	.	14	CASSQEKNSRGYTF	TGCGCCAGCAGCCAAGAAAAGAACAGTCGAGGCTACACCTTC
TRBD2	TRBV20-1	TRBJ2-3	.	18	CSASKARGGLGGTDTQYF	TGCAGTGCTAGTAAAGCCCGGGGGGGCTTAGGGGGGACAGATACGCAGTATTTT
TRBD1	TRBV19	TRBJ1-2	.	13	CASSIRTGNGYTF	TGTGCCAGTAGTATACGGACAGGGAATGGCTACACCTTC
.	TRBV29-1	TRBJ1-2	.	14	CSVVALGGEAGYTF	TGCAGCGTTGTAGCTCTCGGGGGGGAGGCTGGCTACACCTTC
TRBD1	TRBV4-3	TRBJ2-7	.	15	CASSQGQGDIYEQYF	TGCGCCAGCAGCCAAGGACAGGGGGATATCTACGAGCAGTACTTC
TRBD1	TRBV10-3	TRBJ1-1	once	13	CAISGDRVTEAFF	TGTGCCATCAGTGGGGACAGGGTTACTGAAGCTTTCTTT
TRBD1	TRBV4-3	TRBJ2-1	.	15	CASSQEDRGLNEQFF	TGCGCCAGCAGCCAAGAGGACAGGGGGCTTAATGAGCAGTTCTTC
TRBD1	TRBV6-2/TRBV6-3	TRBJ1-6	.	15	CASSTSGTGISPLHF	TGTGCCAGCAGTACCTCCGGGACAGGGATCTCACCCCTCCACTTT